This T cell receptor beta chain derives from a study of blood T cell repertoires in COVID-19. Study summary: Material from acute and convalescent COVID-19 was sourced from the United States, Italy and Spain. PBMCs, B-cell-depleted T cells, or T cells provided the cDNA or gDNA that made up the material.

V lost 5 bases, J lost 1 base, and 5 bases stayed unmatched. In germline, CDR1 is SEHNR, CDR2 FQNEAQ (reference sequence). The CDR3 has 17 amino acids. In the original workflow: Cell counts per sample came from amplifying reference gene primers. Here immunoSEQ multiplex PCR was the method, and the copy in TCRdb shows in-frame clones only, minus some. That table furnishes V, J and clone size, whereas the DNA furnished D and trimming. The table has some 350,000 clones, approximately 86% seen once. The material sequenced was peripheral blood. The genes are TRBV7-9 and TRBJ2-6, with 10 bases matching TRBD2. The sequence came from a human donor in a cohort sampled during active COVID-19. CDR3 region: CASSPGTSASGANVLTF. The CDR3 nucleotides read TGTGCCAGCAGCCCCGGGACTAGCGCGTCTGGGGCCAACGTCCTGACTTTC.